Each of the 25 T cell receptor beta chains below was sequenced from the same sample in a study of cytomegalovirus exposure and HLA in healthy donors. The primer mix had 60 Vbeta and 13 Jbeta primers. Using immunoSEQ multiplex PCR, the repertoire was profiled, and TCRdb retains in-frame clones only, with some absent. This table holds approximately 160,000 clones, 70% to 85% found once. Sample: PBMCs. Receptor source: a woman aged 25 to 39 in good health and CMV-seronegative.

This clone has just one count. V usage is TRBV30 and J usage is TRBJ1-2, with D perhaps TRBD1 (6 bases). Between the trimmed V and J ends, which lost 3 bases and 4 bases, there was a span of 9 bases. Germline lookup yields CDR1 GTSNPN and CDR2 SVGIG (reference sequence). The CDR3 contains 12 residues. The CDR3 loop reads CAWRPDSYGYTF. The CDR3 bases are TGTGCCTGGAGGCCGGACAGCTATGGCTACACCTTC.

This rearrangement joins TRBV27 to TRBJ2-7; D gene uncertain. Germline CDR1 MNHEY, CDR2 SMNVEV (reference sequence). CDR3 length equals 14 residues. V lost 2 bases, J lost 0 bases, and 8 bases lay in between. CDR3 bases: TGTGCCAGCAGTTTAACAGCCAGCTCCTACGAGCAGTACTTC. Amino acids: CASSLTASSYEQYF.

This chain links TRBV5-1 with TRBJ2-7; no definite D call. The V end lost 4 bases, the J end lost 2 bases, and 16 bases lay between the germline ends. Germline CDR1 SGHRS, CDR2 YFSETQ. CDR3 size: 15 residues. DNA for the CDR3: TGCGCCAGCAGCCCGAGAACCACTGGTGCCTACGAGCAGTACTTC. It yields the protein CASSPRTTGAYEQYF.

This chain connects TRBV11-2 to TRBJ2-4; D ambiguous. The CDR3 is 14 residues long. With 4 bases removed from V and 0 bases from J, the gap between germline ends came to 7 bases. The germline V gene has CDR1 SGHAT and CDR2 FQNNGV. Here the CDR3 DNA reads TGTGCCAGCAGCTCACGACTAGCCAAAAACATTCAGTACTTC. This codes for CASSSRLAKNIQYF.

V and J are TRBV7-9 and TRBJ2-7, with 12 nucleotides matching TRBD1. J lost 5 bases, V lost 5 bases, and 7 bases had no gene match. Germline CDR1 is SEHNR and CDR2 is FQNEAQ (reference sequence). CDR3 length: 15 amino acids. The CDR3 spells CASSPSGTGGNEQYF. The CDR3 nucleotides are TGTGCCAGCAGCCCCTCCGGGACAGGGGGCAACGAGCAGTACTTC.

V usage is TRBV5-1 and J usage is TRBJ2-7; D perhaps matches TRBD1 (6 bases). The germline V gene has CDR1 SGHRS and CDR2 YFSETQ. The CDR3 has 15 residues. V was trimmed by 0 bases and J by 6 bases, leaving 16 bases between them. CDR3 amino acids: CASSLARTGIGEQYF. The CDR3 coding sequence is TGCGCCAGCAGCTTGGCTCGAACAGGGATAGGCGAGCAGTACTTC.

This clone has a single count. The genes are TRBV19 and TRBJ1-2; perhaps TRBD1 as D (6 bases). There are 15 residues in the CDR3. Germline CDR1 and CDR2: LNHDA and SQIVND (reference sequence). The ends were cut back, 3 bases at V and 4 bases at J, with 15 bases in the middle. CDR3 protein: CASSITGRGGYGYTF. In DNA form, the CDR3 reads TGTGCCAGTAGTATTACAGGGCGAGGCGGCTATGGCTACACCTTC.

The chain links TRBV6-6 to TRBJ1-1; 7 bases line up with TRBD1. This CDR3 region has 14 residues. J lost 3 bases, V lost 6 bases, and 7 bases had no gene match. The germline gives CDR1 MNHNY, CDR2 SVGAGI (reference sequence). The CDR3 sequence is CASSQGGRDTEAFF. The CDR3 nucleotides read TGTGCCAGCAGCCAGGGGGGTAGGGACACTGAAGCTTTCTTT.

CDR3 region: CASSKVAFWDRGYNEQFF. Here the CDR3 DNA reads TGTGCCAGCAGCAAAGTAGCATTCTGGGACAGGGGCTACAATGAGCAGTTCTTC. The chain has TRBV21-1 and TRBJ2-1; the tabulated D call, TRBD1, remains unverified against the DNA. TRBV21-1 is listed as a pseudogene. This CDR3 comprises 18 residues.

The CDR3 is CASSQSGRAYNEQFF. In DNA form, the CDR3 reads TGTGCCAGCAGCCAGAGCGGGAGGGCCTACAATGAGCAGTTCTTC. The chain is built from TRBV11-1 and TRBJ2-1, with 10 bases that match TRBD2. Germline trimming cut 5 bases from V and 2 bases from J; bases unmatched to any gene: 3. The germline V gene has CDR1 SGHAT and CDR2 FQDESV (reference sequence). The CDR3 is 15 residues long.

This clone was seen only a few times. V usage is TRBV6-1 and J usage is TRBJ2-1; TRBD1 matches at 9 bases. The CDR3 runs to 15 residues. J lost 3 bases, V lost 4 bases, and 4 bases had no gene match. Germline CDR1 is MNHNS and CDR2 is SASEGT. The CDR3 DNA is TGTGCCAGCAGTGCGACAGGGGGGGACTACAATGAGCAGTTCTTC. Translated: CASSATGGDYNEQFF.

This chain connects TRBV10-3 to TRBJ1-1, with D unclear. The V end lost 5 bases, the J end lost 2 bases, and 12 bases lay between the germline ends. This CDR3 is built from 14 residues. Germline values: CDR1 ENHRY, CDR2 SYGVKD. The CDR3 loop reads CAISMGGDNTEAFF. The CDR3 DNA is TGTGCCATCAGTATGGGCGGGGATAACACTGAAGCTTTCTTT.

The chain couples TRBV6-5 to TRBJ2-2, with 7 bases lining up with TRBD2. Germline CDR1 MNHEY, CDR2 SVGAGI. This CDR3 has 15 residues. V trimming: 4 bases; J trimming: 6 bases; junction bases outside the gene matches: 8. This CDR3 is CASSLGSGKAGELFF. The CDR3, as DNA: TGTGCCAGCAGTTTAGGGAGCGGGAAGGCCGGGGAGCTGTTTTTT.

This clone was recorded once. J is TRBJ2-1 and V is TRBV10-3; possible D gene TRBD1, 5 bases. Trimming removed 4 bases from V and 8 bases from J, with 15 bases in between. From germline, CDR1 is ENHRY and CDR2 SYGVKD. The CDR3 extends over 14 amino acids. The CDR3 nucleotides are TGTGCCATCAGTGGGGGCAGAGTTGGGTATGAGCAGTTCTTC. It is translated as CAISGGRVGYEQFF.

The chain has TRBV14 and TRBJ1-2, with unresolved D. V was cut by 5 bases and J by 6 bases, with 7 bases left in between. The CDR3 loop spans 11 amino acids. Germline loops: CDR1 SGHDN, CDR2 FVKESK. In nucleotides, the CDR3 is TGTGCCAGCAGCAGCCTAGATGGCTACACCTTC. The encoded protein is CASSSLDGYTF.

V is TRBV6-1 and J is TRBJ2-5; possibly TRBD1 for D (5 bases). The DNA end favors TRBJ2-7, so the J call may be wrong. The CDR3 consists of 15 residues. Germline CDR1 MNHNS, CDR2 SASEGT. The CDR3 region has the DNA TGTGCCAGCAGTGAAGGGTATGGGGCGGTCTACGAGCAGTACTTC. Protein sequence: CASSEGYGAVYEQYF.

The chain carries TRBV4-3 and TRBJ2-2, with D possibly TRBD1 on 7 matching bases. CDR3 length equals 16 residues. V was pared by 0 bases and J by 5 bases, with 13 bases between. Germline V lookup: CDR1 LGHNA, CDR2 YSLEER. CDR3 nucleotide sequence: TGCGCCAGCAGCCAAGAGACAGGGAGGAGTACCGGGGAGCTGTTTTTT. This gives the protein CASSQETGRSTGELFF.

This chain connects TRBV25-1 to TRBJ2-5; 11 bases fit TRBD2. Germline loops: CDR1 MGHDK, CDR2 SYGVNS. This CDR3 contains 14 residues. With 3 bases clipped from V and 3 bases from J, the junction kept 0 bases outside the gene matches. CDR3 sequence: CASSDSGREETQYF. CDR3 coding DNA: TGTGCCAGCAGTGATAGCGGGAGGGAAGAGACCCAGTACTTC.

The V gene is TRBV5-1, the J gene TRBJ2-1, with TRBD2 identical over 9 bases. Germline lookup yields CDR1 SGHRS and CDR2 YFSETQ. The CDR3 has 16 amino acids. Trimming cost V 0 bases and J 2 bases; bases outside gene matches: 3. The CDR3 nucleotides read TGCGCCAGCAGCTTGGCAGGCGGGAGGGCCTACAATGAGCAGTTCTTC. Its protein is CASSLAGGRAYNEQFF.

CDR3 sequence: CASSYRGGTEAFF. CDR3 nucleotide sequence: TGTGCCAGCAGTTACAGAGGGGGCACTGAAGCTTTCTTT. The V gene is TRBV6-5, the J gene TRBJ1-1, with D tentatively TRBD1 (6 bases). Trimming shortened V by 2 bases and J by 4 bases, and 8 bases separated the two germline ends. Germline CDR1 reads MNHEY; CDR2 reads SVGAGI. This CDR3 region has 13 residues.

The chain joins TRBV28 to TRBJ1-1, with D perhaps matching TRBD1 (5 bases). Germline V CDR1 and CDR2: MDHEN, SYDVKM. Trimming cost V 7 bases and J 5 bases, with 8 bases left between them. This CDR3 is built from 11 residues. The CDR3 DNA follows: TGTGCCAGCAAGAAGGGGACTGAAGCTTTCTTT. This sequence encodes CASKKGTEAFF.

The V call is TRBV29-1, the J call TRBJ1-3; D perhaps matches TRBD1 (6 bases). Germline V lookup: CDR1 SQVTM, CDR2 ANQGSEA. This CDR3 has 16 residues. V dropped 6 bases and J dropped 0 bases, with 18 bases sitting between them. Here the CDR3 DNA reads TGCAGCGTCGTCATGCGGGGGGCGAACTCTGGAAACACCATATATTTT. This translates into CSVVMRGANSGNTIYF.

The chain recombines TRBV5-1 with TRBJ1-1; 10 bases map to TRBD1. J gave up 4 bases and V 4 bases, and 10 bases lay outside the gene matches. The CDR3 runs to 16 residues. Germline V CDR1 and CDR2: SGHRS, YFSETQ. This CDR3 reads CASSIGTGAHGTEAFF. DNA of the CDR3: TGCGCCAGCAGCATCGGGACAGGGGCCCATGGCACTGAAGCTTTCTTT. The whole variable domain, filled in from reference TRBV5-1 and TRBJ1-1, reads KAGVTQTPRYLIKTRGQQVTLSCSPISGHRSVSWYQQTPGQGLQFLFEYFSETQRNKGNFPGRFSGRQFSNSRSEMNVSTLELGDSALYLCASSIGTGAHGTEAFFGQGTRLTVV.

The chain links TRBV7-3 to TRBJ2-1; a possible D gene is TRBD2 (6 bases). Trimming cost V 4 bases and J 8 bases, with 18 bases left between them. The length of the CDR3 is 15 residues. The V gene's germline CDR1 is SGHTA and CDR2 FQGTGA. This CDR3 is CASSSGIGGEDEQFF. The CDR3 DNA reads as TGTGCCAGCAGCTCCGGTATCGGCGGGGAGGATGAGCAGTTCTTC. Complete variable domain (other parts from reference TRBV7-3 and TRBJ2-1): GAGVSQTPSNKVTEKGKYVELRCDPISGHTALYWYRQSLGQGPEFLIYFQGTGAADDSGLPNDRFFAVRPEGSVSTLKIQRTERGDSAVYLCASSSGIGGEDEQFFGPGTRLTVL.

The chain combines TRBV27 with TRBJ1-4; D is perhaps TRBD1 (6 bases). Germline CDR1 and CDR2: MNHEY and SMNVEV (reference sequence). This CDR3 has 16 residues. Trimming stripped 6 bases from V and 0 bases from J, with 14 bases between. This CDR3 is CASRTGTLATNEKLFF. Here the CDR3 DNA reads TGTGCCAGCAGAACAGGGACATTAGCAACTAATGAAAAACTGTTTTTT.